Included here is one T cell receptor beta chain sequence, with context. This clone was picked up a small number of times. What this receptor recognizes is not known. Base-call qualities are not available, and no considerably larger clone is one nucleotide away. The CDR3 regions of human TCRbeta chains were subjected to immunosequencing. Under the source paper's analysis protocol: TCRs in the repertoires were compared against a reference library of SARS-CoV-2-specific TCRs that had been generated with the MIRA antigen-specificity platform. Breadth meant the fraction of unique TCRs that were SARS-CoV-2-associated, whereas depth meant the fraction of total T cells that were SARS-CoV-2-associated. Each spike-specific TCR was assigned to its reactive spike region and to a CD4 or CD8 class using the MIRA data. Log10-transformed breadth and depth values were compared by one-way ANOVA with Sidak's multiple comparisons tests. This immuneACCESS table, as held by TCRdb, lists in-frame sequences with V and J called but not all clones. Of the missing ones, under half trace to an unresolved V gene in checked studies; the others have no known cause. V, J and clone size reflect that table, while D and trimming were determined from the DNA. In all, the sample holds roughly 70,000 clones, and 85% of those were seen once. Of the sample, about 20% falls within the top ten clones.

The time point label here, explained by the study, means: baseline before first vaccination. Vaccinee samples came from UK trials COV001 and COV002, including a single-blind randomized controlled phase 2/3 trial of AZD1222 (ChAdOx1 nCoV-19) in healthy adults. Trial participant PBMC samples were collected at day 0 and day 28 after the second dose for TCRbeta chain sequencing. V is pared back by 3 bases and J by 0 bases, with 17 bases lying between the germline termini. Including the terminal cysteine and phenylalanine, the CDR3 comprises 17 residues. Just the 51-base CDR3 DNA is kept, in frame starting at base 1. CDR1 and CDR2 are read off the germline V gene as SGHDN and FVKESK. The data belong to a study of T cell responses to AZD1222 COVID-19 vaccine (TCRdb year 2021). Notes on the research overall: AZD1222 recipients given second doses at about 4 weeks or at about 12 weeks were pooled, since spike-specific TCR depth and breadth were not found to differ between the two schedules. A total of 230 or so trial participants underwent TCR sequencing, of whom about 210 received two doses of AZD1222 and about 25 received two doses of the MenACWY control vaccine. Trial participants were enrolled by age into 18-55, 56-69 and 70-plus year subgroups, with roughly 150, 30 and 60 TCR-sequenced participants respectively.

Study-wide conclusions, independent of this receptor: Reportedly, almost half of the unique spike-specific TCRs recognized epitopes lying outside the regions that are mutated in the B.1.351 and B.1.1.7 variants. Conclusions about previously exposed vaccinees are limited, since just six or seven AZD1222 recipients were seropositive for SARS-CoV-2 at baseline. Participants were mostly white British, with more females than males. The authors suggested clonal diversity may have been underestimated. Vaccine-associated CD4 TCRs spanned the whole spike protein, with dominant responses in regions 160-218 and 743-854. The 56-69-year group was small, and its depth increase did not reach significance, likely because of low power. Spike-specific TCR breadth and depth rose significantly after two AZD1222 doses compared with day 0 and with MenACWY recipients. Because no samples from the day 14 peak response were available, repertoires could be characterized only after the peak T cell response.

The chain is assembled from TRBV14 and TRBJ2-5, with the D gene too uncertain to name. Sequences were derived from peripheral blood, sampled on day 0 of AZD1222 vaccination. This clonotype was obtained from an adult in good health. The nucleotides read TGTGCCAGCAGCCAGAGTAAGACACACCCCTACCAAGAGACCCAGTACTTC. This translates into CASSQSKTHPYQETQYF.